Presented here are 31 T cell receptor beta chains from one specimen sequenced in a study of blood T cells in healthy people across ages. A second PCR of roughly 7 to 11 cycles used a sample-barcoded 5' primer and a J-beta primer mix. TCRdb re-called the 5' RACE reads with MiXCR, one entry per CDR3 protein. The profile covers 800,000 to 950,000 distinct CDR3 sequences, with 45% to 50% appearing a single time and roughly 12% taken by the ten largest. The sequencing sample was made of blood. The source is a man aged 30-40 years in good health.

V gene TRBV12-3 or TRBV12-4 combines with J gene TRBJ1-4, with 7 bases fitting TRBD1. CDR3 length: 14 amino acids. Trimming removed 6 bases from V and 7 bases from J; junction bases left unmatched: 8. The CDR3 is CASRETGSREKLFF. In DNA, the CDR3 is TGTGCCAGCAGAGAGACAGGGTCTCGTGAAAAACTGTTTTTT.

The rearrangement joins TRBV12-3 or TRBV12-4 to TRBJ2-1; TRBD1 matches at 8 bases. There are 14 residues in the CDR3. The J segment lost 4 bases and the V segment lost 3 bases, leaving 2 bases of the junction unmatched. The DNA for the CDR3 is TGTGCCAGCAGTTTCAGGACAGGGTACAATGAGCAGTTCTTC. It specifies CASSFRTGYNEQFF.

Only a few counts were recorded for this clonotype. The chain links TRBV20-1 to TRBJ2-1, with 7 positions matching TRBD1. Per the germline V gene, CDR1 is DFQATT and CDR2 is SNEGSKA (reference sequence). The CDR3 is made up of 13 amino acids. V shed 0 bases, J shed 8 bases, and the junction held 4 bases outside the gene matches. CDR3 bases: TGCAGTGCTAGAGATCCCACAGGGGATGAGCAGTTCTTC. It specifies CSARDPTGDEQFF.

This chain joins TRBV4-1 and TRBJ1-4; D gene uncertain. Trimming pared 6 bases from V and 7 bases from J, leaving 15 bases between. This CDR3 has 14 amino acids. Germline lookup yields CDR1 MGHRA and CDR2 YSYEKL. CDR3 residues: CASSPNLPGEKLFF. DNA for the CDR3: TGCGCCAGCAGTCCGAACTTACCGGGTGAAAAACTGTTTTTT.

This clonotype was detected only a few times. The rearrangement uses TRBV12-3 or TRBV12-4 and TRBJ2-1, with D unclear. The CDR3 has 12 amino acids. The germline V and J ends were trimmed by 5 bases and 10 bases, with 12 bases remaining between them. CDR3 sequence reads: CASSTAPREQFF. The CDR3 DNA sequence: TGTGCCAGCAGTACGGCGCCCCGGGAGCAGTTCTTC.

This clonotype was found a few times. V is TRBV7-2 and J is TRBJ2-3; D gene uncertain. Germline lookup yields CDR1 SGHTA and CDR2 FQGNSA. The CDR3 extends over 16 amino acids. V was trimmed by 1 base and J by 1 base, leaving 12 bases between them. The CDR3 nucleotides read TGTGCCAGCAGCTTAGGGAACCAACGGGGCACAGATACGCAGTATTTT. This translates into CASSLGNQRGTDTQYF.

J is TRBJ2-7 and V is TRBV6-5; weak D call: TRBD2 (5 bases). The V end lost 4 bases, the J end lost 5 bases, and 18 bases lay between the germline ends. CDR3 size: 15 residues. Germline CDR1 MNHEY, CDR2 SVGAGI. The CDR3: CASSSLEEAVDEQYF. In DNA form, the CDR3 reads TGTGCCAGCAGTTCCTTAGAGGAGGCTGTGGACGAGCAGTACTTC.

This clonotype was counted only a few times. This sequence joins TRBV6-4 and TRBJ1-5; D gene uncertain. Germline V gene sequence: CDR1 MRHNA, CDR2 SNTAGT. The CDR3 is 14 residues long. The V end lost 4 bases, the J end lost 0 bases, and 7 bases lay between the germline ends. CDR3 loop: CASSAGISNQPQHF. CDR3 sequence (DNA): TGTGCCAGCAGTGCTGGGATTAGCAATCAGCCCCAGCATTTT.

The chain employs TRBV7-9 and TRBJ2-1; 8 bases are shared with TRBD1. This CDR3 has 15 residues. V dropped 5 bases and J dropped 6; count of bases not matched to a gene: 9. Germline CDR1 is SEHNR and CDR2 is FQNEAQ (reference sequence). CDR3 in DNA: TGTGCCAGCAGCCGATCAGGGGGCCGACCCAATGAGCAGTTCTTC. The encoded protein is CASSRSGGRPNEQFF.

This chain links TRBV20-1 with TRBJ2-2; 12 bases are shared with TRBD2. CDR1 DFQATT and CDR2 SNEGSKA come from the germline V gene (reference sequence). With V trimmed by 0 bases and J by 5 bases, 7 bases remained unmatched. The CDR3 is 17 residues long. The CDR3 region has the DNA TGCAGTGCTAGAGATCTAACTAGCGGGAGGCAGACCGGGGAGCTGTTTTTT. It yields the protein CSARDLTSGRQTGELFF.

The chain couples TRBV3-1 to TRBJ2-5; D is undetermined. CDR1 is LGHDT and CDR2 is YNNKEL in the germline V gene (reference sequence). The CDR3 totals 15 residues. V was pared by 0 bases and J by 5 bases, with 13 bases between. CDR3 nucleotide sequence: TGTGCCAGCAGCCAAGATCCGGCTAGTTCGGAGACCCAGTACTTC. Amino acid sequence: CASSQDPASSETQYF.

This clonotype appeared once. V is TRBV3-1 and J is TRBJ2-3, with 8 bases lining up with TRBD2. Germline V lookup: CDR1 LGHDT, CDR2 YNNKEL (reference sequence). The V segment lost 4 bases and the J segment 1 base; nucleotides outside the gene matches: 7. The CDR3 covers 16 residues. This chain's CDR3 is CASSLLGLGGTDTQYF. DNA for the CDR3: TGTGCCAGCAGCCTCCTGGGACTAGGTGGCACAGATACGCAGTATTTT.

This clonotype was seen a handful of times. The rearrangement uses TRBV20-1 and TRBJ2-7, with 8 bases fitting TRBD1. The CDR3 runs to 14 residues. Germline lookup yields CDR1 DFQATT and CDR2 SNEGSKA (reference sequence). J gave up 2 bases and V 5 bases, and 8 bases lay outside the gene matches. The CDR3 protein is CSAYRQGRTYEQYF. The CDR3 DNA follows: TGCAGTGCTTACCGACAGGGGCGAACCTACGAGCAGTACTTC.

The chain is built from TRBV4-2 and TRBJ2-1, with TRBD2 identical over 14 bases. This CDR3 spans 16 amino acids. The junction had 5 bases not matched to a gene; V was cut back by 8 bases and J by 2 bases. The germline V gene encodes CDR1 LGHNA and CDR2 YNFKEQ. This CDR3 reads CASAKGLAGAYNEQFF. DNA for the CDR3: TGTGCCAGCGCCAAGGGACTAGCGGGGGCCTACAATGAGCAGTTCTTC.

The J gene is TRBJ2-7, the V gene TRBV28; D gene ambiguous. V was shortened by 7 bases and J by 0 bases, with 16 bases between the two germline ends. There are 15 residues in the CDR3. CDR1 is MDHEN, CDR2 SYDVKM, per germline. CDR3 nucleotides: TGTGCCAGCACTACGTCCGTGCGGCACTCCTACGAGCAGTACTTC. Translation: CASTTSVRHSYEQYF.

This clonotype was found once. The chain uses TRBV7-9 and TRBJ1-5; 10 bases align to TRBD1. The V gene end was trimmed by 4 bases and the J gene end by 5 bases; junction bases not matched to a gene: 8. Germline V CDR1 and CDR2: SEHNR, FQNEAQ (reference sequence). CDR3 length equals 16 residues. The CDR3 loop is CASSSWDRGVDQPQHF. CDR3 DNA sequence: TGTGCCAGCAGCTCCTGGGACAGGGGTGTCGATCAGCCCCAGCATTTT.

The J gene is TRBJ2-1, the V gene TRBV24-1; 13 positions agree with TRBD2. Germline trimming cut 3 bases from V and 5 bases from J; bases unmatched to any gene: 6. This CDR3 has 17 residues. CDR1 KGHDR and CDR2 SFDVKD come from the germline V gene. The CDR3 here is CATSDPILAGGHNEQFF. In DNA form, the CDR3 reads TGTGCCACCAGTGATCCAATACTAGCGGGGGGGCACAATGAGCAGTTCTTC.

In this sample, this clonotype turned up a few times. The chain has TRBV6-5 and TRBJ1-6; no clear D gene. Per germline, CDR1 MNHEY and CDR2 SVGAGI. The V and J ends lost 7 bases and 2 bases respectively, with 6 bases between them. The CDR3 runs to 13 residues. The CDR3 coding sequence is TGTGCCAGCACCGACACCTATAATTCACCCCTCCACTTT. This translates into CASTDTYNSPLHF.

This clonotype was seen just once. The chain has TRBV3-1 and TRBJ2-4; D not resolved. The DNA end lines up better with TRBJ2-7; the J call may be wrong. The CDR3 runs 12 residues. CDR1 is LGHDT, CDR2 YNNKEL, per germline (reference sequence). This CDR3 reads CASSQRVSEQYF. In DNA form, the CDR3 reads TGTGCCAGCAGCCAAAGGGTCTCCGAGCAGTACTTC.

In regard to this clonotype: One end of the junction varies from germline; a read error may be responsible. The chain employs TRBV7-2 and TRBJ2-1; 8 nucleotides line up with TRBD2. The germline V gene has CDR1 SGHTA and CDR2 FQGNSA. The CDR3 runs to 16 residues. The CDR3 DNA is TGTGCCAGCAGCTCCGGGGGGGCTAGCTCCTACAATGAGCGGTTCTTC. Encoded protein: CASSSGGASSYNERFF.

This clonotype was recorded a few times. This rearrangement joins TRBV12-3 or TRBV12-4 to TRBJ2-1; the D gene is possibly TRBD1 (6 bases). Deletions cut 8 bases from V and 1 base from J, with 15 bases between. The CDR3 is 15 residues long. DNA for the CDR3: TGTGCCAGCTCTATAGCGCAGGGGTCCTACAATGAGCAGTTCTTC. It specifies CASSIAQGSYNEQFF.

This clonotype was recorded a few times. The chain couples TRBV29-1 to TRBJ2-5; 12 bases are a match to TRBD2. The ends lost 5 bases at V and 5 bases at J; junction bases unmatched: 6. In germline, CDR1 is SQVTM, CDR2 ANQGSEA. The CDR3 extends over 14 amino acids. CDR3 sequence: CSVRRLAGAETQYF. DNA of the CDR3: TGCAGCGTTCGAAGACTAGCGGGGGCTGAGACCCAGTACTTC.

The rearrangement links TRBV12-3 or TRBV12-4 to TRBJ2-3, with 12 nucleotides matching TRBD1. Unmatched junction bases numbered 5, after V lost 6 bases and J lost 4 bases. CDR3 length: 15 amino acids. In nucleotides, the CDR3 is TGTGCCAGCAGACGGGACAGGGGGCCCGCAGATACGCAGTATTTT. Encoded protein: CASRRDRGPADTQYF.

This clonotype was seen only a few times. The chain combines TRBV18 with TRBJ2-7; TRBD2 matches at 14 bases. The CDR3 contains 17 residues. The ends lost 5 bases at V and 0 bases at J; junction bases unmatched: 6. Germline loops: CDR1 KGHSH, CDR2 LQKENI. DNA of the CDR3: TGTGCCAGCTCAAGGACTAGCGGGGGGACAAGCTCCTACGAGCAGTACTTC. This codes for CASSRTSGGTSSYEQYF.

This clonotype has a handful of counts. V is TRBV4-2 and J is TRBJ2-5; unclear D gene. This CDR3 region has 15 residues. Germline V CDR1 and CDR2: LGHNA, YNFKEQ. With 0 bases removed from V and 5 bases from J, the gap between germline ends came to 13 bases. Here the CDR3 reads CASSQDRSSRETQYF. Written as DNA, the CDR3 is TGTGCCAGCAGCCAAGATAGGTCCAGCAGGGAGACCCAGTACTTC.

CDR3 sequence (DNA): TGTGCCAGTCTGGAGACCCAGTACTTC. Translation: CASLETQYF. The chain combines TRBV7-3 with TRBJ2-5; no definite D call. CDR3 length: 9 residues. With 9 bases removed from V and 5 bases from J, the gap between germline ends came to 4 bases. In germline, CDR1 is SGHTA, CDR2 FQGTGA.

The V call is TRBV20-1, the J call TRBJ2-5; 8 nucleotides align to TRBD1. Germline loops: CDR1 DFQATT, CDR2 SNEGSKA (reference sequence). The length of the CDR3 is 14 residues. Unmatched junction bases numbered 16, after V lost 5 bases and J lost 11 bases. CDR3: CSALGTGIYNEQYF. CDR3 sequence (DNA): TGCAGTGCTCTCGGGACAGGTATTTACAATGAGCAGTACTTC.

The chain links TRBV11-2 to TRBJ1-4; D not certain. The CDR3 extends over 16 amino acids. V lost 2 bases, J lost 0 bases, and 10 bases lay in between. Germline-derived CDR1 and CDR2 are SGHAT and FQNNGV. CDR3 nucleotide sequence: TGTGCCAGCAGCTTACGCGGGGATGCAACTAATGAAAAACTGTTTTTT. Amino acids: CASSLRGDATNEKLFF.

The J gene is TRBJ2-1, the V gene TRBV6-4; 7 bases are a match to TRBD2. V lost 0 bases and J lost 6; bases outside the gene matches: 5. CDR1 and CDR2 from the germline V gene are MRHNA and SNTAGT. This CDR3 is built from 15 residues. The CDR3 nucleotides are TGTGCCAGCAGTGACTCCAGCGGGGAATCCAATGAGCAGTTCTTC. This codes for CASSDSSGESNEQFF.

The J gene is TRBJ2-5, the V gene TRBV6-1; D gene ambiguous. The CDR3 contains 14 residues. Germline V gene lookup returns CDR1 MNHNS and CDR2 SASEGT. V lost 4 bases to trimming and J lost 5 bases, with 14 bases between them. As DNA, the CDR3 is TGTGCCAGCAGTGTGGCTGACCGACTGGAGACCCAGTACTTC. Translation gives CASSVADRLETQYF.

Of note for this clonotype: The junction does not match germline at one end; this may be a read error. The chain joins TRBV4-3 to TRBJ2-7, with D uncertain. This CDR3 contains 14 residues. The germline CDR1 and CDR2 sequences are LGHNA and YSLEER. This CDR3 is CASNQVWGTYEQYF. CDR3 nucleotide sequence: TGCGCCAGCAACCAAGTTTGGGGAACCTACGAGCAGTACTTC.